This T cell receptor beta chain was sequenced in a study of CD8+CD57+ T cells in acquired aplastic anemia. Whoever was chosen for sequencing had shown CD8+CD57+ cell expansion by flow cytometry. About this clonotype: Its specificity is unknown. Just one base apart from a much larger clone, this may be a read error.

Findings of the study overall: Around 30 sequences, all CD8+ CDR3, were shared between patients and controls.

The CDR3 contains 15 residues. Germline loops: CDR1 SGHRS, CDR2 YFSETQ. Template material for TCR beta VDJ and CDR3 profiling consisted of genomic DNA. TCRdb redid the calling of the reads with MiXCR, one entry per CDR3 protein. The sample records about 160,000 distinct CDR3 sequences, roughly 48% being singletons. The V gene is TRBV5-1, the J gene TRBJ2-3; tentative D call: TRBD2 (6 bases). The sample was sorted CD4+, CD8+, or CD8+CD57+ T cells (not recorded which) from PBMCs. This receptor was identified in a human donor with aplastic anemia. In DNA form, the CDR3 reads TGCGCCAGCAGCTTGGTAGCGGAAACGGGAGATGCGCAGTATTTT. Its translation is CASSLVAETGDAQYF.